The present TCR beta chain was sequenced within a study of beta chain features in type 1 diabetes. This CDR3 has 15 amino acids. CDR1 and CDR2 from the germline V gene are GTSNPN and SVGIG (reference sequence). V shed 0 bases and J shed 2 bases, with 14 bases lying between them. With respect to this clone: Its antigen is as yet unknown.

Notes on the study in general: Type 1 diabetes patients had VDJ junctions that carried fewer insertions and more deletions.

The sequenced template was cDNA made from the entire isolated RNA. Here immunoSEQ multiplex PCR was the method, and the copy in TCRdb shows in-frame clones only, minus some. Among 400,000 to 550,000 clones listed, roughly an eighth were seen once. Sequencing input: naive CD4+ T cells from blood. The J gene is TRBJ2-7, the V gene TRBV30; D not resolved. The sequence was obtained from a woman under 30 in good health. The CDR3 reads CAWSVGNSPTYEQYF. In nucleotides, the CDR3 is TGTGCCTGGAGTGTCGGAAACTCACCTACCTACGAGCAGTACTTC. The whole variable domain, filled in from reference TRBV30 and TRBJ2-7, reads SQTIHQWPATLVQPVGSPLSLECTVEGTSNPNLYWYRQAAGRGLQLLFYSVGIGQISSEVPQNLSASRPQDRQFILSSKKLLLSDSGFYLCAWSVGNSPTYEQYFGPGTRLTVT.